This T cell receptor (beta chain) was captured by sequencing in a study of regulatory T cells in long-lasting Graves disease. Study results and caveats: There were preferences for TRBV28, TRBJ1-2 and TRBJ2-5 in persistent disease.

Libraries of TCR beta came from iRepertoire HTBI primers plus Arm-PCR of CDR3 regions. TCRdb reanalysed the multiplex PCR reads using MiXCR and keeps one entry per CDR3 protein. The sample shows roughly 400,000 distinct CDR3 sequences, 20% of them seen only once. A few counts support this clonotype. What it binds is unknown. Sample time point: persistent/refractory GD, antithyroid drugs over 5 years with positive TRAb. Extracted PBMC RNA gave rise to the TCR library. Clinicians diagnosed Graves' disease using American Thyroid Association guidelines. CDR1 is SEHNR, CDR2 FQNEAQ, per germline (reference sequence). V lost 4 bases and J lost 6; bases outside the gene matches: 4. This CDR3 region has 13 residues.

This sequence originates from a female donor with Graves disease. The chain employs TRBV7-9 and TRBJ1-2; 8 bases map to TRBD1. The sequenced sample was peripheral blood mononuclear cells (PBMCs), obtained when the disease was refractory, from a patient treated with antithyroid drugs. CDR3 sequence (DNA): TGTGCCAGCAGCTCAGGGGGCTCGGATGGCTACACCTTC. It specifies CASSSGGSDGYTF.